The rows below give T cell receptor beta chains drawn from one sample of a study of OX40 agonist ivuxolimab in advanced cancers. Clones were read by immunoSEQ multiplex PCR, and TCRdb kept only the in-frame ones, dropping some. The profile shows about 7,000 clones, approximately 80% of them singletons. Sequenced here: CD4+ or CD8+ T cells sorted from blood, sampled in a trial of the OX40 agonist ivuxolimab. The receptor source for this set is an adult with an advanced solid tumor such as melanoma, head and neck, liver or kidney cancer. CDR3s include the opening cysteine and the closing phenylalanine or tryptophan.

>TRBJ1-5|TRBV6-5
CASSFGLINQPQHF
>TRBJ2-1|TRBV6-5
CASSIRESYNEQFF
>TRBJ2-2|TRBV13
CASSLAMGLAGPGELFF
>TRBJ1-1|TRBV6-5
CASKNGGANEAFF
>TRBJ2-7|TRBV21-1
CASSKVRATTYEQYF
>TRBJ1-4|TRBV2
CATTGGGGEKLFF
>TRBJ2-1|TRBV19
CASSIGGTGYNEQFF
>TRBJ2-3|TRBV7-9
CAIGPLSATDTQYF
>TRBJ2-7|TRBV5-5
CASSLVFPGTDYEQYF
>TRBJ2-7|TRBV6-5
CASSYLGLADFYEQYF
>TRBJ1-1|TRBV14
CASSQGVNTEAFF
>TRBJ2-5|TRBV11-2
CASSLGSGRVWETQYF
>TRBJ2-7|TRBV27
CASSLGGRVEQYF
>TRBJ2-7|TRBV2
CASKGTERQYF
>TRBJ2-3|TRBV5-8
CASSWRTGWADTQYF
>TRBJ2-7|TRBV7-6
CASSTTTGTGGEQYF
>TRBJ2-7|TRBV11-1
CASSLEEYSSYEQYF
>TRBJ2-7|TRBV30
CAWSLGSYEQYF
>TRBJ2-3|TRBV27
CASSFLAGGPDTQYF
>TRBJ2-5|TRBV6-1
CASRTVEETQYF
>TRBJ1-1|TRBV9
CASSANTDREAFF
>TRBJ2-2|TRBV6-4
CASSDSGTTNTGELFF
>TRBJ1-2|TRBV7-1
CASSQEAGDDGYTF
>TRBJ2-7|TRBV4-2
CASSQGREGSYEQYF
>TRBJ1-1|TRBV6-1
CASGGQMNTEAFF
>TRBJ2-3|TRBV6-6
CASSYSILSLTDTQYF
>TRBJ1-3|TRBV13
CASTLGQDGNTIYF
>TRBJ1-2|TRBV6-5
CASSYGPVYGYTF
>TRBJ2-7|TRBV11-2
CASSSDKALEWTSYEQYF
>TRBJ2-7|TRBV7-9
CATERTRSYEQYF
>TRBJ1-1|TRBV11-2
CASSLGQGAEAFF
>TRBJ2-3|TRBV7-8
CASSPTPKSTDTQYF
>TRBJ2-3|TRBV11-2
CASIRSGTAYTDTQYF
>TRBJ2-2|TRBV28
CASSLRGAGELFF
>TRBJ2-7|TRBV7-3
CASSLGTGFSEQYF
>TRBJ2-7|TRBV9
CASSPSGRVYEQYF
>TRBJ2-3|TRBV9
CASSAEWGADTQYF
>TRBJ2-5|TRBV7-2
CASSGRADTGAQETQYF
>TRBJ1-2|TRBV20-1
CSVANYGYTF
>TRBJ2-3|TRBV6-5
CASSYSGTGRTDTQYF
>TRBJ2-7|TRBV11-1
CASRAYSSEQYF
>TRBJ2-7|TRBV7-2
CASSSTGSPYEQYF
>TRBJ2-3|TRBV11-1
CASRQAGATDTQYF
>TRBJ2-4|TRBV27
CASRQGFPGNIQYF
>TRBJ2-7|TRBV5-4
CASSLGHEQYF
>TRBJ2-7|TRBV13
CASTPMGDSYEQYF
>TRBJ2-1|TRBV5-1
CASSLLTNEQFF